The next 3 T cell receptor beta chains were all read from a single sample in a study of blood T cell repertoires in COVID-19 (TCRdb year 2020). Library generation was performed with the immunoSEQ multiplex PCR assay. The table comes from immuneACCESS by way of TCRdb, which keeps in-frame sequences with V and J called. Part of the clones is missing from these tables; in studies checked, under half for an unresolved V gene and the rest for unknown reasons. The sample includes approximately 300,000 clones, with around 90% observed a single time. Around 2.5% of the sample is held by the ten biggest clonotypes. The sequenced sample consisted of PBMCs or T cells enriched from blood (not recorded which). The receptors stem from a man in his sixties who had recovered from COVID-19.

CDR3 sequence (DNA): TGTGCCAGCAGCCAACGCGCGGGACGGGAGAGCTACACCTTC. Protein: CASSQRAGRESYTF. The rearrangement joins TRBV4-2 to TRBJ1-2, with D possibly matching TRBD1 (5 bases). The CDR3 is 14 residues long. Germline values: CDR1 LGHNA, CDR2 YNFKEQ. V shed 2 bases and J shed 9 bases, with 16 bases lying between them.

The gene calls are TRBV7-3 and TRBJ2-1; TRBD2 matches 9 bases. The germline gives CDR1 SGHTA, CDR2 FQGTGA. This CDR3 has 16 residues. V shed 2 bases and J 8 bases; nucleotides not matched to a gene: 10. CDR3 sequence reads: CASSLPQAGGLYEQFF. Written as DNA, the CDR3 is TGTGCCAGCAGCTTACCTCAGGCGGGGGGGCTCTATGAGCAGTTCTTC.

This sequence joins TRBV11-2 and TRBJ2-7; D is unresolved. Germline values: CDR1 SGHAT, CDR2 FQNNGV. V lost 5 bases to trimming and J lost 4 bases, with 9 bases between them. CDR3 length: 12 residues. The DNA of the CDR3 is TGTGCCAGCAGCGTTAATCGGTACGAGCAGTACTTC. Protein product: CASSVNRYEQYF. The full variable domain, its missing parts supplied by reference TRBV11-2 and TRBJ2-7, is EAGVAQSPRYKIIEKRQSVAFWCNPISGHATLYWYQQILGQGPKLLIQFQNNGVVDDSQLPKDRFSAERLKGVDSTLKIQPAKLEDSAVYLCASSVNRYEQYFGPGTRLTVT.